This T cell receptor beta chain comes out of a study of blood T cell repertoires in COVID-19. The overall study: Samples taken during acute and convalescent COVID-19 were collected in the United States, Italy and Spain.

In the authors' methods: Reference gene primer amplification gave estimated nucleated cell counts. The method was immunoSEQ multiplex PCR; TCRdb's version includes in-frame clones alone and lacks a portion of them. The DNA was the basis for D and trimming; V, J and clone size are from that table. This sample has almost 250,000 clones, with 70% to 90% found just once. Trimming shortened V by 4 bases and J by 0 bases, and 20 bases separated the two germline ends. The CDR3 has 18 amino acids. Germline V gene sequence: CDR1 SGDLS, CDR2 YYNGEE. Clinical history reported by participants formed the basis on which cohorts were assigned. Two consecutive negative NP/OP PCR tests, clearance, or resolved symptoms defined Cohort 3 recovery.

This chain uses TRBV9 with TRBJ1-3, with D uncertain. This TCR derives from a woman in her forties or fifties who had recovered from COVID-19. The sequenced sample was PBMCs or T cells enriched from blood (not recorded which). The CDR3 bases are TGTGCCAGCAGCCCAATGATTTATGAGGTCCTCTCTGGAAACACCATATATTTT. Encoded protein: CASSPMIYEVLSGNTIYF.